These 22 T cell receptor beta chains share one sample of origin, sequenced in a study of blood T cells in healthy people across ages. A second PCR, run for about 7 to 11 cycles, used a sample-barcoded 5' primer plus a J-beta primer mix. A single record per CDR3 protein comes from TCRdb applying MiXCR to the 5' RACE reads. This table has about 1.4 million distinct CDR3 sequences, roughly 64% appearing once. The sample consisted of blood. Receptors originate from a man aged 18 to 30 in good health.

This chain joins TRBV27 and TRBJ2-6, with unresolved D. Trimming cost V 2 bases and J 0 bases, with 8 bases left between them. Per the germline V gene, CDR1 is MNHEY and CDR2 is SMNVEV (reference sequence). This CDR3 contains 16 residues. CDR3 sequence reads: CASSLNPGSGANVLTF. CDR3 coding DNA: TGTGCCAGCAGTTTAAATCCGGGCTCTGGGGCCAACGTCCTGACTTTC.

A few counts support this clonotype. V gene TRBV6-2 or TRBV6-3 combines with J gene TRBJ2-1; TRBD1 agrees at 7 bases. The V and J ends lost 6 bases and 3 bases, in that order; junction bases with no gene match: 26. This CDR3 region has 21 residues. Germline assignment: CDR1 MNHEY and CDR2 SVGEGT. The CDR3 sequence is CASSHTPDRPQPLDFYNEQFF. CDR3 nucleotide sequence: TGTGCCAGCAGCCACACCCCGGACAGGCCTCAACCCCTTGATTTCTACAATGAGCAGTTCTTC.

This chain connects TRBV5-1 to TRBJ1-4; TRBD1 might be the D (5 bases). The CDR3 extends over 15 amino acids. Germline assignment: CDR1 SGHRS and CDR2 YFSETQ. V dropped 3 bases and J dropped 3 bases, with 12 bases sitting between them. CDR3 DNA sequence: TGCGCCAGCAGCTCTTCGGGGCGGGCTAATGAAAAACTGTTTTTT. It codes for CASSSSGRANEKLFF.

This chain uses TRBV10-3 with TRBJ1-1; no clear D gene. Germline assignment: CDR1 ENHRY and CDR2 SYGVKD. The CDR3 runs to 14 residues. V lost 4 bases to trimming and J lost 2 bases, with 11 bases between them. CDR3: CAISGGIGNTEAFF. CDR3 coding DNA: TGTGCCATCAGTGGGGGTATCGGAAACACTGAAGCTTTCTTT.

The chain carries TRBV10-3 and TRBJ2-3, with 7 bases identical to TRBD1. The junction had 11 bases not matched to a gene; V was cut back by 3 bases and J by 5 bases. The CDR3 runs to 16 residues. CDR1 ENHRY and CDR2 SYGVKD come from the germline V gene. DNA of the CDR3: TGTGCCATCAGTGAAGACGACAGGGCAGAAATAGATACGCAGTATTTT. The encoded protein is CAISEDDRAEIDTQYF.

This clonotype has more than one count but fewer than ten. At one of its ends the junction is not consistent with the germline gene, which may arise from a read error. This rearrangement joins TRBV5-1 to TRBJ2-2; D gene uncertain. From germline, CDR1 is SGHRS and CDR2 YFSETQ. The CDR3 sequence is 14 residues long. The CDR3 DNA sequence: TGTGCCAGCAGTCTTGACGGTAACACCGGGGAGCTGTTTTTT. Translating gives CASSLDGNTGELFF.

The rearrangement uses TRBV19 and TRBJ2-5; TRBD2 might be the D (6 bases). V lost 2 bases to trimming and J lost 4 bases, with 17 bases between them. This CDR3 spans 16 amino acids. The germline V gene encodes CDR1 LNHDA and CDR2 SQIVND (reference sequence). CDR3 bases: TGTGCCAGTAGTATACCCTCCCCGGGAGTGGCAGAGACCCAGTACTTC. Protein sequence: CASSIPSPGVAETQYF.

The rearrangement uses TRBV20-1 and TRBJ1-1; weak D call: TRBD1 (6 bases). V gave up 3 bases and J gave up 4 bases, with 12 bases separating them. This CDR3 is 13 amino acids long. The germline gives CDR1 DFQATT, CDR2 SNEGSKA (reference sequence). The DNA for the CDR3 is TGCAGTGCTAGGGGGCAGGGGTCCACTGAAGCTTTCTTT. This gives the protein CSARGQGSTEAFF.

This chain connects TRBV4-2 to TRBJ1-2; unclear D gene. Germline V gene lookup returns CDR1 LGHNA and CDR2 YNFKEQ. This CDR3 spans 17 amino acids. V shed 0 bases and J shed 4 bases, with 18 bases lying between them. CDR3: CASSQDLDREDGYGYTF. CDR3 nucleotides: TGTGCCAGCAGCCAAGACTTAGATAGGGAGGATGGCTATGGCTACACCTTC.

On this clonotype itself: One junction end disagrees with the germline gene, perhaps due to a read error. This chain connects TRBV2 to TRBJ2-2, with 7 nucleotides matching TRBD2. CDR1 and CDR2 (germline): SNHLY, FYNNEI. The CDR3 has 14 residues. CDR3 loop: CASREAGNTGELFF. The CDR3 bases are TGTGCCAGCAGGGAAGCGGGAAACACCGGGGAGCTGTTTTTT.

The chain joins TRBV6-2 or TRBV6-3 to TRBJ2-7, with TRBD2 identical over 12 bases. V gave up 6 bases and J gave up 2 bases; unmatched junction bases: 14. This CDR3 has 18 amino acids. Germline V gene sequence: CDR1 MNHEY, CDR2 SVGEGT. CDR3 nucleotide sequence: TGTGCCAGCAGAGGTAGCCGACCGACTAGCGGGAGTACCTACGAGCAGTACTTC. Translated: CASRGSRPTSGSTYEQYF.

This chain connects TRBV4-1 to TRBJ2-5; 7 bases are shared with TRBD1. This CDR3 has 15 amino acids. Germline CDR1 and CDR2: MGHRA and YSYEKL. After removal of 3 bases from V and 5 bases from J, the junction contained 9 bases not matched to a gene. CDR3 protein: CASSQSGQQKETQYF. CDR3 DNA sequence: TGCGCCAGCAGCCAGTCGGGACAGCAAAAGGAGACCCAGTACTTC.

The CDR3, as DNA: TGTGCCAGCAGCTCGCTAGCGGGAGCTTTGGACGAGCAGTACTTC. Translated, it gives CASSSLAGALDEQYF. This sequence joins TRBV7-9 and TRBJ2-4; 10 bases are shared with TRBD2. The DNA end favors TRBJ2-7, so the J call may be wrong. The CDR3 contains 15 residues. Germline V gene data show CDR1 as SEHNR and CDR2 as FQNEAQ (reference sequence).

This clonotype has just a few counts. The rearrangement links TRBV27 to TRBJ1-4; no clear D. The CDR3 sequence is 14 residues long. Germline CDR1 and CDR2: MNHEY and SMNVEV (reference sequence). Trimming removed 3 bases from V and 5 bases from J, with 10 bases in between. The CDR3 loop is CASSLLFPNEKLFF. The CDR3 DNA reads TGTGCCAGCAGTTTGCTGTTCCCCAATGAAAAACTGTTTTTT.

This chain joins TRBV3-1 and TRBJ2-4, with 10 bases identical to TRBD1. The CDR3 is made up of 17 amino acids. J was trimmed by 6 bases and V by 0 bases; bases with no gene match: 8. Germline V gene lookup returns CDR1 LGHDT and CDR2 YNNKEL (reference sequence). CDR3 residues: CASSQDLTGQGLNIQYF. The CDR3 nucleotides are TGTGCCAGCAGCCAAGATCTAACGGGACAGGGGCTAAACATTCAGTACTTC. The full variable domain, its missing parts supplied by reference TRBV3-1 and TRBJ2-4, is DTAVSQTPKYLVTQMGNDKSIKCEQNLGHDTMYWYKQDSKKFLKIMFSYNNKELIINETVPNRFSPKSPDKAHLNLHINSLELGDSAVYFCASSQDLTGQGLNIQYFGAGTRLSVL.

This chain joins TRBV25-1 and TRBJ1-1; D perhaps matches TRBD1 (6 bases). Germline V gene lookup returns CDR1 MGHDK and CDR2 SYGVNS. V lost 5 bases to trimming and J lost 4 bases, with 11 bases between them. CDR3 length: 13 amino acids. CDR3 protein: CASSQGIPTEAFF. The CDR3, as DNA: TGTGCCAGCAGTCAGGGGATACCCACTGAAGCTTTCTTT.

This clonotype was seen a few times. This chain connects TRBV3-1 to TRBJ2-1; no definite D call. This CDR3 spans 14 amino acids. Trimming shortened V by 0 bases and J by 4 bases, and 7 bases separated the two germline ends. Germline V gene lookup returns CDR1 LGHDT and CDR2 YNNKEL (reference sequence). Here the CDR3 reads CASSQDSSYNEQFF. The CDR3 DNA follows: TGTGCCAGCAGCCAAGATAGCTCTTACAATGAGCAGTTCTTC.

V gene TRBV27 combines with J gene TRBJ2-3; possibly TRBD2 for D (5 bases). V was trimmed by 4 bases and J by 4 bases, leaving 9 bases between them. The CDR3 covers 13 residues. Per the germline V gene, CDR1 is MNHEY and CDR2 is SMNVEV (reference sequence). CDR3 bases: TGTGCCAGCAGTTGGGCTAGCCCAGATACGCAGTATTTT. Translating gives CASSWASPDTQYF.

This clonotype has just a few counts. In nucleotides, the CDR3 is TGTGCCAGCTCGCTAGGGGGTTGGACTGAAGCTTTCTTT. This codes for CASSLGGWTEAFF. The rearrangement joins TRBV18 to TRBJ1-1; D perhaps matches TRBD1 (6 bases). Trimming took 6 bases from V and 5 from J, leaving 13 bases between them. This CDR3 is 13 amino acids long. Germline V CDR1 and CDR2: KGHSH, LQKENI.

This clonotype appeared once. The junction shows a germline mismatch at one end, possibly a read error. V usage is TRBV27 and J usage is TRBJ2-5; no firm D call. CDR1 MNHEY and CDR2 SMNVEV come from the germline V gene (reference sequence). The CDR3 runs 13 residues. The CDR3 DNA reads as TGTACCAGCAGTGTGTCAGCACAAGAGACCCAGTACTTC. Translating gives CTSSVSAQETQYF.

The chain couples TRBV5-1 to TRBJ2-3; no reliable D call. This CDR3 comprises 14 residues. Germline lookup yields CDR1 SGHRS and CDR2 YFSETQ. The V end was cut by 0 bases, the J end by 2 bases, with 7 bases between. CDR3 loop: CASSLDASTDTQYF. In DNA form, the CDR3 reads TGCGCCAGCAGCTTGGACGCCTCCACAGATACGCAGTATTTT.

The genes are TRBV15 and TRBJ2-1; 8 nucleotides agree with TRBD2. The junction had 15 bases not matched to a gene; V was cut back by 3 bases and J by 5 bases. Germline CDR1 LNHNV, CDR2 YYDKDF (reference sequence). The CDR3 length is 18 residues. CDR3 DNA: TGTGCCACCAGCAGTATGTTAGCCGGGGGGGGCACTCACAATGAGCAGTTCTTC. Its translation: CATSSMLAGGGTHNEQFF.